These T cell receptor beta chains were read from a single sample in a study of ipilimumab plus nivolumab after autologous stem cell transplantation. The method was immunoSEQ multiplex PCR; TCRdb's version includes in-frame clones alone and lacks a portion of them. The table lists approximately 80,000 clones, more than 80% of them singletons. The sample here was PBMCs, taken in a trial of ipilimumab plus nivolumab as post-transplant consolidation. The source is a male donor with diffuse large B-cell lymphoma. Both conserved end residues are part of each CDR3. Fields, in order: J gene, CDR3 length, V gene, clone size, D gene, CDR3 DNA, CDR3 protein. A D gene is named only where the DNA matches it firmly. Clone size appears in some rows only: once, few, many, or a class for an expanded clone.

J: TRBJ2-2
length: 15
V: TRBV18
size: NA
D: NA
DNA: TGTGCCAGCTCACCAGTTACCCTTGACACCGGGGAGCTGTTTTTT
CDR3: CASSPVTLDTGELFF

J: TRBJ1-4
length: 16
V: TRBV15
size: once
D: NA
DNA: TGTGCCACCAGCAAGGCCTTCAGGGTAACTAATGAAAAACTGTTTTTT
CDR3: CATSKAFRVTNEKLFF

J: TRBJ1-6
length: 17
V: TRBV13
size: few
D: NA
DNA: TGTGCCAGCAGGCACCGTGGAGGGAGCTCCTATAATTCACCCCTCCACTTT
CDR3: CASRHRGGSSYNSPLHF

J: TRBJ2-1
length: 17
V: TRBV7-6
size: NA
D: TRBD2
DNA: TGTGCCAGCAGCCATCCCAGTAGCGGGGGGGCCTACAATGAGCAGTTCTTC
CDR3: CASSHPSSGGAYNEQFF

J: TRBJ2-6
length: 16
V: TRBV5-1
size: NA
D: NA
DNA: TGCGCCAGCAGCTTAGGGCAGCACTCTGGGGCCAACGTCCTGACTTTC
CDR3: CASSLGQHSGANVLTF

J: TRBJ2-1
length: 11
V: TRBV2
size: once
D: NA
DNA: TGTGCCAGCAGTACCGAAAGTGAGCAGTTCTTC
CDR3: CASSTESEQFF

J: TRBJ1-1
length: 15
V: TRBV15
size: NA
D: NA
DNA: TGTGCCACCAGCAGAGAGGGGGGATTGAACACTGAAGCTTTCTTT
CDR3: CATSREGGLNTEAFF

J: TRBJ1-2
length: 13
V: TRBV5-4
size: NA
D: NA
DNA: TGTGCCAGCAGCGGGGCCGGGGGGCGGGGCTACACCTTC
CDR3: CASSGAGGRGYTF

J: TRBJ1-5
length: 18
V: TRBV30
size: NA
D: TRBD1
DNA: TGTGCCTGGAGTGTTAGAGACAGGGTATTTTCTAGCAATCAGCCCCAGCATTTT
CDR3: CAWSVRDRVFSSNQPQHF

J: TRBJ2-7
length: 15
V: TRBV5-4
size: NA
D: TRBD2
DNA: TGTGCCAGCAGCCCCGGCGGGGGGGTATTGTGGGAGCAGTACTTC
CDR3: CASSPGGGVLWEQYF

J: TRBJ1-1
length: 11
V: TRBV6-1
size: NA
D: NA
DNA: TGTGCCAGCAGCGCCCTCGGTGAAGCTTTCTTT
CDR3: CASSALGEAFF

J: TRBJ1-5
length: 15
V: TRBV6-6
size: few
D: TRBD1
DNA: TGTGCCAGCACAACACAGGGGGCCCCCCAAGAGCCCCAGCATTTT
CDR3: CASTTQGAPQEPQHF

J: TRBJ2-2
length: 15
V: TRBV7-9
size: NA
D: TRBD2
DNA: TGTGCCAGCTCCCTTCTAGCGGGCGGAACCGGGGAGCTGTTTTTT
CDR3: CASSLLAGGTGELFF

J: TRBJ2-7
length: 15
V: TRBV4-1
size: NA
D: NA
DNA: TGCGCCAGCAGCCAAGATCAGAGCAGGGCTTACGAGCAGTACTTC
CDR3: CASSQDQSRAYEQYF

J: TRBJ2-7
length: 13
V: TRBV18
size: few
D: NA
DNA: TGTGCCAGCTCACCACAGATGGATTACGAGCAGTACTTC
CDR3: CASSPQMDYEQYF

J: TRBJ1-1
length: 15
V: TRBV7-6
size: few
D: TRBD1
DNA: TGTGCCAGCAGCCCACGACAGGGTCGGGATACTGAAGCTTTCTTT
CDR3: CASSPRQGRDTEAFF

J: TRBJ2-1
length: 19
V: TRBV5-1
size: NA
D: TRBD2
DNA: TGCGCCAGCAGCCCGGTAGGGACTAGCGGGGGGGCCGGCTACAATGAGCAGTTCTTC
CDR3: CASSPVGTSGGAGYNEQFF

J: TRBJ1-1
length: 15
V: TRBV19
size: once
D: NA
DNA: TGTGCCAGTAGTATCTCGCCAGTGTCGAACACTGAAGCTTTCTTT
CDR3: CASSISPVSNTEAFF

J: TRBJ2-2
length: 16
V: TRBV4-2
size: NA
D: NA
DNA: TGTGCCAGCAGCCAGGGCACCGGGACTCACACCGGGGAGCTGTTTTTT
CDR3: CASSQGTGTHTGELFF

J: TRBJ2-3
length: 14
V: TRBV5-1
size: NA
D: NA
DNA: TGCGCCAGCAGCTTTAGGGGGGGCACAGATACGCAGTATTTT
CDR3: CASSFRGGTDTQYF

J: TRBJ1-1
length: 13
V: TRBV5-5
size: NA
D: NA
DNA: TGTGCCAGCAGACTCGACATCCTCACTGAAGCTTTCTTT
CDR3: CASRLDILTEAFF

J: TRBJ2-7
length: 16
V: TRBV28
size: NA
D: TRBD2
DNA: TGTGCCAGCAGTTTAGCATCGGGGGGGAGACCCTACGAGCAGTACTTC
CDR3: CASSLASGGRPYEQYF

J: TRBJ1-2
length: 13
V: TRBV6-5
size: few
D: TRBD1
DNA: TGTGCCAGCAGGATGACAGGGAGCTATGGCTACACCTTC
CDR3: CASRMTGSYGYTF

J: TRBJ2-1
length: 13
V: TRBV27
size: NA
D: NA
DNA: TGTGCCAGCAGTACTTACAGGGAGGATGAGCAGTTCTTC
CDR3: CASSTYREDEQFF

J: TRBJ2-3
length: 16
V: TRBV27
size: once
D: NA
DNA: TGTGCCAGCAGTTACTCGGCGGGGCTAGCCATGGATACGCAGTATTTT
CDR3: CASSYSAGLAMDTQYF

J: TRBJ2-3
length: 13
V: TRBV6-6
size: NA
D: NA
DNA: TGTGCCAGCAGCCCCGGAGGGGGAGATACGCAGTATTTT
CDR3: CASSPGGGDTQYF